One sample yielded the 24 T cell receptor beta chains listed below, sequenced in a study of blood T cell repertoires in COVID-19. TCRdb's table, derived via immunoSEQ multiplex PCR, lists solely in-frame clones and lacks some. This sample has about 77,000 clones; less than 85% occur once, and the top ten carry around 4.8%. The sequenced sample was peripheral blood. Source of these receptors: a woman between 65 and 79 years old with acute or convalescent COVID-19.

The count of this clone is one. For the CDR3, the DNA is TGTGCCAGTAGTTCGACAGGGGGGGAGACCCAGTACTTC. The encoded protein is CASSSTGGETQYF. The rearrangement joins TRBV19 to TRBJ2-5, with 9 bases matching TRBD1. The germline CDR1 and CDR2 sequences are LNHDA and SQIVND (reference sequence). V shed 5 bases, J shed 5 bases, and the junction held 3 bases outside the gene matches. This CDR3 is built from 13 residues. Combining the CDR3 with reference TRBV19 and TRBJ2-5 gives the whole variable domain DGGITQSPKYLFRKEGQNVTLSCEQNLNHDAMYWYRQDPGQGLRLIYYSQIVNDFQKGDIAEGYSVSREKKESFPLTVTSAQKNPTAFYLCASSSTGGETQYFGPGTRLLVL.

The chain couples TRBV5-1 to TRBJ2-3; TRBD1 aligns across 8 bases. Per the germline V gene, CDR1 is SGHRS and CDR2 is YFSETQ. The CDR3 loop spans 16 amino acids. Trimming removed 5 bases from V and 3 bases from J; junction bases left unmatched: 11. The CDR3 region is CASRDTVGQGTDTQYF. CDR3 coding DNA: TGCGCCAGCAGAGATACAGTCGGACAGGGAACAGATACGCAGTATTTT.

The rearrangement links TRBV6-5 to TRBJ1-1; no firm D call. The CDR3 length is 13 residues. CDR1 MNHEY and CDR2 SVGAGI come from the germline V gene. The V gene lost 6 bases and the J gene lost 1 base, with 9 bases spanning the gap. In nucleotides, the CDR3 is TGTGCCAGCAGACAAAGTTGGAACACTGAAGCTTTCTTT. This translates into CASRQSWNTEAFF.

As DNA, the CDR3 is TGTGCCAGCAGCCGAGGGACAGGGGCTAATGAAAAACTGTTTTTT. Translated, it gives CASSRGTGANEKLFF. The rearrangement uses TRBV14 and TRBJ1-4, with TRBD1 matching over 10 bases. Trimming at V came to 4 bases and at J to 3 bases, leaving 2 bases not matched to a gene. Germline V lookup: CDR1 SGHDN, CDR2 FVKESK. The CDR3 is made up of 15 amino acids.

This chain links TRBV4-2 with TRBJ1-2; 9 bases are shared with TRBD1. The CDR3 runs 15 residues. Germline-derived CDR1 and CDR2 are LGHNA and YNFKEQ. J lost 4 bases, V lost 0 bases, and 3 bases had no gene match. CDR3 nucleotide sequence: TGTGCCAGCAGCCAAGACCGGGACAGGGTCTATGGCTACACCTTC. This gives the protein CASSQDRDRVYGYTF.

The CDR3, as DNA: TGCGCCAGCAGCCCTTGGGTGGGGGACTACTACGAGCAGTACTTC. Translated: CASSPWVGDYYEQYF. The chain recombines TRBV5-1 with TRBJ2-7; 7 nucleotides agree with TRBD2. The CDR3 covers 15 residues. Looked up from germline, CDR1 is SGHRS and CDR2 is YFSETQ. V was pared by 4 bases and J by 3 bases, with 10 bases of the junction left unmatched.

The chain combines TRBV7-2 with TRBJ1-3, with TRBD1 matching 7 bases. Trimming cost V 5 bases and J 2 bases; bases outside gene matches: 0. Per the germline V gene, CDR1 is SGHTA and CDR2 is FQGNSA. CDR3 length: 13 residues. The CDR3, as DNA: TGTGCCAGCAGCGGGACAGCTGGAAACACCATATATTTT. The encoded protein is CASSGTAGNTIYF. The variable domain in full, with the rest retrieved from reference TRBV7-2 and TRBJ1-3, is GAGVSQSPSNKVTEKGKDVELRCDPISGHTALYWYRQSLGQGLEFLIYFQGNSAPDKSGLPSDRFSAERTGGSVSTLTIQRTQQEDSAVYLCASSGTAGNTIYFGEGSWLTVV.

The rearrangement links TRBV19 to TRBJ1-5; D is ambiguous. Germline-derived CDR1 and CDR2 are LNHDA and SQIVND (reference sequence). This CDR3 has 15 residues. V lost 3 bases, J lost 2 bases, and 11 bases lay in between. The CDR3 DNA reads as TGTGCCAGTAGTATTTTCCGGGATGGCAATCAGCCCCAGCATTTT. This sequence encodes CASSIFRDGNQPQHF.

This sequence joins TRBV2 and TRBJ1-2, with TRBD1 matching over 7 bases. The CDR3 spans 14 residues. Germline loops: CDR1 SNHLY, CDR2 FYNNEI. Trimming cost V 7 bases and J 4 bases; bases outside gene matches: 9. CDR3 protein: CASNEMRGPYGYTF. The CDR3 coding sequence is TGTGCCAGCAACGAGATGAGGGGGCCCTATGGCTACACCTTC.

This CDR3 is CASSGTGTNSPLHF. CDR3 in DNA: TGCGCCAGCAGCGGGACAGGGACTAATTCACCCCTCCACTTT. The V and J genes are TRBV5-1 and TRBJ1-6, with TRBD1 identical over 9 bases. Trimming at V came to 4 bases and at J to 6 bases, leaving 2 bases not matched to a gene. CDR1 SGHRS and CDR2 YFSETQ come from the germline V gene. This CDR3 comprises 14 residues.

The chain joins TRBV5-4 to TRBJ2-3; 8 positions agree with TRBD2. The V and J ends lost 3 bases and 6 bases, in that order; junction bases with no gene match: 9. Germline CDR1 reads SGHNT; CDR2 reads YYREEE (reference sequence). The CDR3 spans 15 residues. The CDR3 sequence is CASSWHRGGQDTQYF. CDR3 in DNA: TGTGCCAGCAGCTGGCATCGGGGGGGCCAGGATACGCAGTATTTT.

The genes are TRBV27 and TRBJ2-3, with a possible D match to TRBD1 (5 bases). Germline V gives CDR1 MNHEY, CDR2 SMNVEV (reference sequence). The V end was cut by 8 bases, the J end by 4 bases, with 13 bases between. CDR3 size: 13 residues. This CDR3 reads CASSSWGADTQYF. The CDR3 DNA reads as TGTGCCAGCTCTAGTTGGGGCGCAGATACGCAGTATTTT.

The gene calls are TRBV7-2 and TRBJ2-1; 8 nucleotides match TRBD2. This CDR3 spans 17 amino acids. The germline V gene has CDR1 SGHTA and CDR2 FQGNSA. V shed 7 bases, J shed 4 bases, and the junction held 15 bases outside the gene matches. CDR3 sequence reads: CASILAPGVAGYNEQFF. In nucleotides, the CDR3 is TGTGCCAGCATCCTAGCCCCGGGGGTAGCGGGGTACAATGAGCAGTTCTTC.

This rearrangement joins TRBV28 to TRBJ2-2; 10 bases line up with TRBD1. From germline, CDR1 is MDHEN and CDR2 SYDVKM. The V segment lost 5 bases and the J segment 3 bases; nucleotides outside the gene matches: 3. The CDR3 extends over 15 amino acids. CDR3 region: CASSATGGYTGELFF. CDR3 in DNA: TGTGCCAGCAGTGCGACAGGGGGCTACACCGGGGAGCTGTTTTTT.

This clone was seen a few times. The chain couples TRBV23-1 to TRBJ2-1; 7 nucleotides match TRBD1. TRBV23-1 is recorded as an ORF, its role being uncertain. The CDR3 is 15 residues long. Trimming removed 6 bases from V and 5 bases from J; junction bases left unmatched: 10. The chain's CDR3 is CASSQKQGPHNEQFF. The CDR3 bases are TGCGCCAGCAGCCAAAAACAGGGGCCACACAATGAGCAGTTCTTC.

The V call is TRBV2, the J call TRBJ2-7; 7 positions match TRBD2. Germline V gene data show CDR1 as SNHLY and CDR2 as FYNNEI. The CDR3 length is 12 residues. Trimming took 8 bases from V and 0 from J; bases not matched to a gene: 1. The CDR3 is CASGRGSYEQYF. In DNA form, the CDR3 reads TGTGCCAGCGGGAGGGGCTCCTACGAGCAGTACTTC.

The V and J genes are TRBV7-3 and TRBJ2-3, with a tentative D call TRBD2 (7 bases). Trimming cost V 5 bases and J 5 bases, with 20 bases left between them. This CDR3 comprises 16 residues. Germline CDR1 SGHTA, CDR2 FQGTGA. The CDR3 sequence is CASSRRGGGAGDTQYF. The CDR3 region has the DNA TGTGCCAGCAGCCGCCGTGGTGGGGGGGCAGGAGATACGCAGTATTTT.

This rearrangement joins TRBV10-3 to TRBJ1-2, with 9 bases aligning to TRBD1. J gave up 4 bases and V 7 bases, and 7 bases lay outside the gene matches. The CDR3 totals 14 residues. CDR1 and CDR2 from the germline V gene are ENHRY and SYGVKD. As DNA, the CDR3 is TGTGCCATCAAAGAGACGACAGGGGGCTATGGCTACACCTTC. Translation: CAIKETTGGYGYTF.

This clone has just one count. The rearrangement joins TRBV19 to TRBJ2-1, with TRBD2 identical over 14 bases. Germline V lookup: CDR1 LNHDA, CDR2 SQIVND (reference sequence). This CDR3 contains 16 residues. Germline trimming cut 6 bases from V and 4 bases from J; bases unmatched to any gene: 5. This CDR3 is CASRGLAGVFYNEQFF. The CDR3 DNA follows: TGTGCCAGTAGGGGACTAGCGGGGGTTTTTTACAATGAGCAGTTCTTC. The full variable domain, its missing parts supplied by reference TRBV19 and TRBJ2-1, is DGGITQSPKYLFRKEGQNVTLSCEQNLNHDAMYWYRQDPGQGLRLIYYSQIVNDFQKGDIAEGYSVSREKKESFPLTVTSAQKNPTAFYLCASRGLAGVFYNEQFFGPGTRLTVL.

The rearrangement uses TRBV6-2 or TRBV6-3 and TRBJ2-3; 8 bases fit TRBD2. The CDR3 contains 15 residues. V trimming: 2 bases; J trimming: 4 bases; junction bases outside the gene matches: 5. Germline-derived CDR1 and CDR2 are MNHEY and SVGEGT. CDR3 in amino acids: CASSYERGLADTQYF. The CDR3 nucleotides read TGTGCCAGCAGTTACGAGCGGGGGCTGGCAGATACGCAGTATTTT.

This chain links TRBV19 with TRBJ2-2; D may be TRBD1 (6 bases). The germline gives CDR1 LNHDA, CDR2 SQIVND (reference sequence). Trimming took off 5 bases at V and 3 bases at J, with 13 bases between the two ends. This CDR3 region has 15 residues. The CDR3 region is CASSRAGADTGELFF. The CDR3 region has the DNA TGTGCCAGTAGTCGTGCAGGGGCTGACACCGGGGAGCTGTTTTTT.

CDR3 loop: CASSLIKTGANVLTF. Here the CDR3 DNA reads TGTGCCAGCAGCTTAATAAAAACTGGGGCCAACGTCCTGACTTTC. The chain carries TRBV7-9 and TRBJ2-6; D unclear. The CDR3 loop spans 15 amino acids. V lost 2 bases to trimming and J lost 2 bases, with 7 bases between them. Germline assignment: CDR1 SEHNR and CDR2 FQNEAQ (reference sequence).

The CDR3: CASSASGANVLTF. The CDR3 region has the DNA TGTGCCAGCAGCGCGTCTGGGGCCAACGTCCTGACTTTC. J is TRBJ2-6 and V is TRBV9; D call uncertain. The V end was cut by 3 bases, the J end by 1 base, with 2 bases between. CDR1 and CDR2 (germline): SGDLS, YYNGEE. The CDR3 sequence is 13 residues long.

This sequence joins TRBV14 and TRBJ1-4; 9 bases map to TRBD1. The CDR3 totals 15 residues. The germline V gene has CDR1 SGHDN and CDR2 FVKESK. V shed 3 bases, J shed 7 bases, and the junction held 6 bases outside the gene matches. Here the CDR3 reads CASSQLTGGFEKLFF. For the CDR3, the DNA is TGTGCCAGCAGCCAGTTGACAGGGGGGTTTGAAAAACTGTTTTTT.